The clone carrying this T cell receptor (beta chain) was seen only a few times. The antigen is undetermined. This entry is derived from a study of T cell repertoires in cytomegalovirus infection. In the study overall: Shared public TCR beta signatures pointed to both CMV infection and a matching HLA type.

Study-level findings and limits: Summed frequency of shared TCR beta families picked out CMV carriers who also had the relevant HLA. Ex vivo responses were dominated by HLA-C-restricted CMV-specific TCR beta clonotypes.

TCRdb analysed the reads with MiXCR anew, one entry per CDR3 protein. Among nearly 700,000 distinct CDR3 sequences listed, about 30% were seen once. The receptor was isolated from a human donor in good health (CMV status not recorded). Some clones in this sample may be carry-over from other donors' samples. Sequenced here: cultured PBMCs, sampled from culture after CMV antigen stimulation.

For the CDR3, the DNA is TGTGCCATCAGTGACCAGGGACAGGGGAAAGAGACCCAGTACTTC. It is translated as CAISDQGQGKETQYF. The V gene is TRBV10-3, the J gene TRBJ2-5, with TRBD1 matching over 10 bases. This CDR3 is 15 amino acids long. The junction had 4 bases not matched to a gene; V was cut back by 3 bases and J by 3 bases. Germline loops: CDR1 ENHRY, CDR2 SYGVKD.